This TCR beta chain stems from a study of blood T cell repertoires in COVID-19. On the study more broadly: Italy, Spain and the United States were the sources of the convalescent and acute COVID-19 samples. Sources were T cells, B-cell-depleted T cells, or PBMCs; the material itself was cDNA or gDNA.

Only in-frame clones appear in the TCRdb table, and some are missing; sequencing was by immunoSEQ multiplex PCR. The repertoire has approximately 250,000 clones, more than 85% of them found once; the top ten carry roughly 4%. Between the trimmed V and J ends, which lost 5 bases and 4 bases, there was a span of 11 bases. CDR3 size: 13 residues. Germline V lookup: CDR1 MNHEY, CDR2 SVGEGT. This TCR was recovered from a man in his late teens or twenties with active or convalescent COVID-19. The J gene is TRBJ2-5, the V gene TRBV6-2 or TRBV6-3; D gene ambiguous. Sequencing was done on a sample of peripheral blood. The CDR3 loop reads CASSSRVLETQYF. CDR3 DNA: TGTGCCAGCAGTAGCCGGGTCCTAGAGACCCAGTACTTC.